This TCR beta chain was sequenced for a study of T cells in Graves' hyperthyroidism and ophthalmopathy. Overall study findings and caveats: Ophthalmopathy was predicted by the model a median of roughly 6 months ahead of onset. A 13 V-J model separated ophthalmopathy from stable hyperthyroidism. Among clonotypes expanded in thyroid above 0.001, most were also found in blood.

Not enrolled were patients with uncontrolled infection, other autoimmune disease, pregnancy or lactation. This clonotype was seen many times. Antigen: not known. RNA transcripts provided the source from which TCR beta CDR3 regions were amplified. The HTBI set primed first-round TCR CDR3 RT-PCR. Each CDR3 protein gets one entry after TCRdb re-called the multiplex PCR reads with MiXCR. The sample shows some 98,000 distinct CDR3 sequences, 40% of them seen only once. CDR1 is GTSNPN, CDR2 SVGIG, per germline (reference sequence). The junction had 4 bases not matched to a gene; V was cut back by 4 bases and J by 5 bases. CDR3 length equals 12 residues.

Sequencing used peripheral blood or thyroid tissue (not recorded which). This sequence was found in a woman aged 25-40 years with Graves' hyperthyroidism. The chain carries TRBV30 and TRBJ2-7, with 8 positions matching TRBD1. The CDR3 bases are TGTGCCTGGACCAGGGGGCATCACGAGCAGTACTTC. Protein product: CAWTRGHHEQYF.